This TCR beta chain was identified during a study of CD8 T cells in Susac syndrome. The CDR3 contains 16 residues. Germline-derived CDR1 and CDR2 are SEHNR and FQNEAQ (reference sequence). The V gene lost 5 bases and the J gene lost 4 bases, with 19 bases spanning the gap. Those who served as multiple sclerosis controls were treatment-naive patients with stable or active relapsing-remitting disease. TEMRA cells were FACS-enriched and CD8+ and CD4+ T cells negatively isolated. With random hexamers, reverse transcription was performed on about 0.5 to 1 ug of RNA. Coverage of TCR beta CDR3 amplification by immunoSEQ multiplex PCR extended to 54 Vbeta and 13 Jbeta. TCRdb ran MiXCR on the immunoSEQ multiplex PCR reads and lists one entry per CDR3 protein. The sample lists about 430,000 distinct CDR3 sequences, more than 80% occurring once.

The TCR originated in a human donor with multiple sclerosis. The chain carries TRBV7-9 and TRBJ2-3; weak D call: TRBD2 (6 bases). Sequenced: CD8+ T cells from PBMCs. CDR3: CASSRDSPEFADTQYF. CDR3 nucleotide sequence: TGTGCCAGCAGCCGGGACTCGCCGGAGTTCGCAGATACGCAGTATTTT.